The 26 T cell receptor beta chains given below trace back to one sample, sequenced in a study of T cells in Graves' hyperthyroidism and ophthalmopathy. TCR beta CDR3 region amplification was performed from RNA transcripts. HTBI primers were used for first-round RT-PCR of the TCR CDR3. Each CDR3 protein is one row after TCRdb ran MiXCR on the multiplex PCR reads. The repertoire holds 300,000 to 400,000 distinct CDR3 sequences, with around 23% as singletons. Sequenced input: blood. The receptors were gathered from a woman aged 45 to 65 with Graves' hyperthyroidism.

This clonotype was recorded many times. As DNA, the CDR3 is TGTGCCAGCGACAGTGGCAATCAGCCCCAGCATTTT. Translated: CASDSGNQPQHF. The chain recombines TRBV28 with TRBJ1-5, with D maybe TRBD1 (5 bases). The CDR3 has 12 residues. The V gene lost 8 bases and the J gene lost 2 bases, with 7 bases spanning the gap. Germline CDR1 and CDR2: MDHEN and SYDVKM. Full variable domain (rest looked up from reference TRBV28 and TRBJ1-5): DVKVTQSSRYLVKRTGEKVFLECVQDMDHENMFWYRQDPGLGLRLIYFSYDVKMKEKGDIPEGYSVSREKKERFSLILESASTNQTSMYLCASDSGNQPQHFGDGTRLSIL.

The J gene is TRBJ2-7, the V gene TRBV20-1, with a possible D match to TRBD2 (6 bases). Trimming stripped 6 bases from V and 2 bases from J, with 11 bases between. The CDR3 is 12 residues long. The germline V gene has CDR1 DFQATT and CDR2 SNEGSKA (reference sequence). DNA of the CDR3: TGCAGTGCCAGGGACTCAACCTACGAGCAGTACTTC. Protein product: CSARDSTYEQYF.

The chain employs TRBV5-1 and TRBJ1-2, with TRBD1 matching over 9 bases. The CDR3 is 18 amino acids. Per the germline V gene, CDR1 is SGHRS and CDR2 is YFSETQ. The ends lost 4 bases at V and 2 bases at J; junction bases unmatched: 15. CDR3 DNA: TGCGCCAGCAGCCCAGGACAGGGGAGGGGAGGGCCCAACTATGGCTACACCTTC. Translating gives CASSPGQGRGGPNYGYTF. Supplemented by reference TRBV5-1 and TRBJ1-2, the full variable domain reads KAGVTQTPRYLIKTRGQQVTLSCSPISGHRSVSWYQQTPGQGLQFLFEYFSETQRNKGNFPGRFSGRQFSNSRSEMNVSTLELGDSALYLCASSPGQGRGGPNYGYTFGSGTRLTVV.

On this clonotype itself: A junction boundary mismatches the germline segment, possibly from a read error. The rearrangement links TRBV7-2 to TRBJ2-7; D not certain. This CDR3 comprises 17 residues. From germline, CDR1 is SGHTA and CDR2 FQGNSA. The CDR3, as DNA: TGTGCCGGCAGCTTGATGGAGATTCTGAGTCAAACCTACGAGCAGTACTTC. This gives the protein CAGSLMEILSQTYEQYF.

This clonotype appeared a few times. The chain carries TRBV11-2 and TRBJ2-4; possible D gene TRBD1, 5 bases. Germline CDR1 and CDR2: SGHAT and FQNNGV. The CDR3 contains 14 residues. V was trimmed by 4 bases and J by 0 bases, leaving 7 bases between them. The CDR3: CASSSRVAKNIQYF. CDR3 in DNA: TGTGCCAGCAGCTCCAGGGTAGCCAAAAACATTCAGTACTTC.

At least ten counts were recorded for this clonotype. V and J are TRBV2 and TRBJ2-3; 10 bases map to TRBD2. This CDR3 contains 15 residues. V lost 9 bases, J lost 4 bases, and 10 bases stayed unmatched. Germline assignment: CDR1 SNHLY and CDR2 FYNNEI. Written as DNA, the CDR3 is TGTGCCAGTAAAGCTAGCGGGAGTTTTGCAGATACGCAGTATTTT. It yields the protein CASKASGSFADTQYF.

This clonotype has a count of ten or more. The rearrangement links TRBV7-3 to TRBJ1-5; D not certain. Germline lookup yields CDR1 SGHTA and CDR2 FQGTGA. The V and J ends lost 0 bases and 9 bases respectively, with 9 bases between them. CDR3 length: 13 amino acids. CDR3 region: CASSLTMGPPQHF. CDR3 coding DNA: TGTGCCAGCAGCTTAACGATGGGTCCGCCCCAGCATTTT.

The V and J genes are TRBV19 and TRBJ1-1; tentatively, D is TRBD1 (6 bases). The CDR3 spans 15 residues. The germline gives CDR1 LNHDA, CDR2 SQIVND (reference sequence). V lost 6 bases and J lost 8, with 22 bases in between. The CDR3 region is CASRVKRRGRIEAFF. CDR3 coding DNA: TGTGCCAGTAGGGTTAAACGACGGGGGCGCATCGAAGCTTTCTTT.

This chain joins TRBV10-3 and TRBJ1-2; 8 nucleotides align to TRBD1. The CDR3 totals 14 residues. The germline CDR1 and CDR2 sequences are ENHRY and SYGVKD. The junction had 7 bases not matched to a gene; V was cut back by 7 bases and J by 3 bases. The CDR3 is CAINDRGGDYGYTF. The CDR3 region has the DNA TGTGCCATCAACGACAGGGGCGGCGACTATGGCTACACCTTC.

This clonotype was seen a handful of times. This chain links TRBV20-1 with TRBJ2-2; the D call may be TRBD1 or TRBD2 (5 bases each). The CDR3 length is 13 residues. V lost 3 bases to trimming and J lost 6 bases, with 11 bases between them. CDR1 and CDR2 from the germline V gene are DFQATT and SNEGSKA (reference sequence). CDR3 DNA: TGCAGTGCTAGGGGGACGTCTTCCGGGGAGCTGTTTTTT. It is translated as CSARGTSSGELFF.

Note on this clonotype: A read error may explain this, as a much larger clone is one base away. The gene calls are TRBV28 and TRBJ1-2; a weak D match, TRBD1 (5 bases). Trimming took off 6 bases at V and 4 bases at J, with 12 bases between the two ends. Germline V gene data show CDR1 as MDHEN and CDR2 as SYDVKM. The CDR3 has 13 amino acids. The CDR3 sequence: CASSPGLGYGYTF. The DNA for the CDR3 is TGTGCCAGCAGCCCAGGGTTAGGCTATGGCTACACCTTC.

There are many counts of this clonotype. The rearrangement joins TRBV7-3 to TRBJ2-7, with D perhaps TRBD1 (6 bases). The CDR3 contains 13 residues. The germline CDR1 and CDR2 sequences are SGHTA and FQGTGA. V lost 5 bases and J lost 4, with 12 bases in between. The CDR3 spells CASSPQGKYEQYF. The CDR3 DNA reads TGTGCCAGCAGCCCACAGGGCAAGTACGAGCAGTACTTC.

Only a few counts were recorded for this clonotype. CDR3: CASSPWDRGGSPLHF. The CDR3 DNA reads TGTGCCAGCAGCCCTTGGGACAGGGGGGGTTCACCCCTCCACTTT. The genes are TRBV5-6 and TRBJ1-6, with 11 nucleotides matching TRBD1. The CDR3 consists of 15 residues. CDR1 is SGHDT and CDR2 is YYEEEE in the germline V gene. Trimming at V came to 4 bases and at J to 9 bases, leaving 6 bases not matched to a gene. Looking up the rest from reference TRBV5-6 and TRBJ1-6 gives the full variable domain: DAGVTQSPTHLIKTRGQQVTLRCSPKSGHDTVSWYQQALGQGPQFIFQYYEEEERQRGNFPDRFSGHQFPNYSSELNVNALLLGDSALYLCASSPWDRGGSPLHFGNGTRLTVT.

In nucleotides, the CDR3 is TGTGCCAGCAGTGACCGACGTATTTACGAGCAGTACTTC. It codes for CASSDRRIYEQYF. The genes are TRBV6-1 and TRBJ2-7; D remains unclear. The CDR3 sequence is 13 residues long. The germline gives CDR1 MNHNS, CDR2 SASEGT. Trimming removed 3 bases at V and 4 bases at J, with 10 bases between.

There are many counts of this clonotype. The CDR3 spells CASGTGDSNQPQHF. The DNA for the CDR3 is TGCGCCAGCGGTACAGGGGATAGCAATCAGCCCCAGCATTTT. The genes are TRBV5-1 and TRBJ1-5; 7 bases agree with TRBD1. Looked up from germline, CDR1 is SGHRS and CDR2 is YFSETQ. The J segment lost 0 bases and the V segment lost 7 bases, leaving 4 bases of the junction unmatched. This CDR3 is built from 14 residues. The whole variable domain, remainder taken from reference TRBV5-1 and TRBJ1-5, is KAGVTQTPRYLIKTRGQQVTLSCSPISGHRSVSWYQQTPGQGLQFLFEYFSETQRNKGNFPGRFSGRQFSNSRSEMNVSTLELGDSALYLCASGTGDSNQPQHFGDGTRLSIL.

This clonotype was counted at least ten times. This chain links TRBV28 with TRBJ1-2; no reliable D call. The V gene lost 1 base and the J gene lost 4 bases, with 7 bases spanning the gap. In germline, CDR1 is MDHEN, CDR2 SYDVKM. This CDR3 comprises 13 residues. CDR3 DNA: TGTGCCAGCAGTTTATCGGGCGGCTATGGCTACACCTTC. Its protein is CASSLSGGYGYTF.

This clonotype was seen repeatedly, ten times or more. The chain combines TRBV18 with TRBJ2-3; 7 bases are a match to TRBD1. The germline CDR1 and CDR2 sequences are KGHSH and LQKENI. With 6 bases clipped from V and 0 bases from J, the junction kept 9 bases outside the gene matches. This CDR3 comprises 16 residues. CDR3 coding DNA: TGTGCCAGCTCCCGGTCCGGGACAGCTAGCACAGATACGCAGTATTTT. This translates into CASSRSGTASTDTQYF.

Here the CDR3 DNA reads TGTGCCAGCAGCTTAGAGGACTTTAGCAATCAGCCCCAGCATTTT. This sequence encodes CASSLEDFSNQPQHF. The chain couples TRBV7-8 to TRBJ1-5; D is uncertain. This CDR3 contains 15 residues. V shed 1 base and J shed 0 bases, with 7 bases lying between them. CDR1 and CDR2 (germline): SGHVS, FQNEAQ.

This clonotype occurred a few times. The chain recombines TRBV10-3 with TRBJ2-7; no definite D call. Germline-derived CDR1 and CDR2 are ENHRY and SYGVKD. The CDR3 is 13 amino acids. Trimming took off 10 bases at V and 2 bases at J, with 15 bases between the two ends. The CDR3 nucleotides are TGTGCCACCCGCGAACGCAGGCCCTACGAGCAGTACTTC. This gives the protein CATRERRPYEQYF.

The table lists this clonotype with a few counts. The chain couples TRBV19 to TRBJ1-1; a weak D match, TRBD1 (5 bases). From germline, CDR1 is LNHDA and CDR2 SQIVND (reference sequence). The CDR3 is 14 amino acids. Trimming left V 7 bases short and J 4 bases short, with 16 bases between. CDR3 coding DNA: TGTGCCAGTACCCGCAGGGCGCGAAGCACTGAAGCTTTCTTT. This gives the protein CASTRRARSTEAFF.

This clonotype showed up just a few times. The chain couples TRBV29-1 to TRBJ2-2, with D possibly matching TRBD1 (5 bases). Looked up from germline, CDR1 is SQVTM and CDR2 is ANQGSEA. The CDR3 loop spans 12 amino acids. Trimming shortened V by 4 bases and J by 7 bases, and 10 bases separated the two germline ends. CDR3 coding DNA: TGCAGCGTTGCAAGGGGCAGCGGGGAGCTGTTTTTT. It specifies CSVARGSGELFF.

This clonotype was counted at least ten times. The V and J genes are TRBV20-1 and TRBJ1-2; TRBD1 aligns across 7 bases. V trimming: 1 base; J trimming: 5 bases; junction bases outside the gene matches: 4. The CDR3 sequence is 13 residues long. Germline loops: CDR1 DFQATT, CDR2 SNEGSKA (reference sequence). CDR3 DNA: TGCAGTGCTAGAGCCGGGACAGATTATGGCTACACCTTC. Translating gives CSARAGTDYGYTF.

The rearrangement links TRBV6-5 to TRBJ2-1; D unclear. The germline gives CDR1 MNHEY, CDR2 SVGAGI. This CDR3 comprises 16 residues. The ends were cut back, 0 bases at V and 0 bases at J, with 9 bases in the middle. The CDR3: CASSYSDPSSYNEQFF. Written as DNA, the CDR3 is TGTGCCAGCAGTTACTCCGATCCGAGCTCCTACAATGAGCAGTTCTTC.

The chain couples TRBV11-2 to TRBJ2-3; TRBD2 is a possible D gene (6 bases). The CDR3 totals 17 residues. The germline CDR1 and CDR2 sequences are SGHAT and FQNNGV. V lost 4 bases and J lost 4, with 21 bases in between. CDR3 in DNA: TGTGCCAGCAGCTCCCGCCTGCCGAGCGGGTTAGCAGATACGCAGTATTTT. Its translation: CASSSRLPSGLADTQYF.

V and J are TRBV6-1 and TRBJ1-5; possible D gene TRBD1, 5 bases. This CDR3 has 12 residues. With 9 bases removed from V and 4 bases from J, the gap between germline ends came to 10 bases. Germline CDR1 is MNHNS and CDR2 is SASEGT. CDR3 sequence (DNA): TGTGCCAGTAAAAGGGGAAATCAGCCCCAGCATTTT. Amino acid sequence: CASKRGNQPQHF.

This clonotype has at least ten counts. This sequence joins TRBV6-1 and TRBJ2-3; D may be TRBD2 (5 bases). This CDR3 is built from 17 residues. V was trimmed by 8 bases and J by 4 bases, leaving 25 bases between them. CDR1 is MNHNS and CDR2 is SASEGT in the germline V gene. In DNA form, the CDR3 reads TGTGCCAGCGGGAATGGAGGAGACTGGGCACAAGCAGATACGCAGTATTTT. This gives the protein CASGNGGDWAQADTQYF.